This is a list of T cell receptor beta chains from one sample in a study of OX40 agonist ivuxolimab in advanced cancers. Generated by immunoSEQ multiplex PCR, the TCRdb table keeps only in-frame clones and is missing some. The table has about 80,000 clones, about 92% seen once. This specimen was CD4+ or CD8+ T cells sorted from blood, taken in a trial of the OX40 agonist ivuxolimab. These receptor sequences come from an adult with an advanced solid tumor such as melanoma, head and neck, liver or kidney cancer. CDR3s include the opening cysteine and the closing phenylalanine or tryptophan. A D gene is named only where the DNA matches it firmly. Expanded clones get a size class; other rows say once, few or many, or leave the size out.

V	J	D	size	DNA	CDR3
TRBV9	TRBJ1-2	TRBD1	.	TGTGCCAGCAGCCATATGCCGTCCCCGGGACAGGGACACGTTTCCTATGGCTACACCTTC	CASSHMPSPGQGHVSYGYTF
TRBV11-2	TRBJ2-7	TRBD2	few	TGTGCCAGCAGCTGGGCTCAAGGTAGCGGGGGGGCCGGCTACGAGCAGTACTTC	CASSWAQGSGGAGYEQYF
TRBV14	TRBJ2-6	.	.	TGTGCCAGCAGCCAAGATGGGACATCTCGAGGCTCTGGGGCCAACGTCCTGACTTTC	CASSQDGTSRGSGANVLTF
TRBV7-9	TRBJ1-5	.	few	TGTGCCAGCAGTCGTGGGACGGGGAATCAGCCCCAGCATTTT	CASSRGTGNQPQHF
TRBV7-6	TRBJ2-7	.	.	TGTGCCAGCAGCTTAGAGTTGGCCTACGAGCAGTACTTC	CASSLELAYEQYF
TRBV19	TRBJ2-7	.	.	TGTGCCAGTAGTCCTACTTGGGGCTACGAGCAGTACTTC	CASSPTWGYEQYF
TRBV18	TRBJ2-1	.	.	TGTGCCAGCTCAACTCAAACTAGCTTCTGGCAGTTCTTC	CASSTQTSFWQFF
TRBV6-5	TRBJ1-4	.	.	TGTGCCAGCGGAGGACGGTCAACTAATGAAAAACTGTTTTTT	CASGGRSTNEKLFF
TRBV10-2	TRBJ2-3	.	.	TGCGCCAGCCACCCCGGGACATCCACAGATACGCAGTATTTT	CASHPGTSTDTQYF
TRBV4-1	TRBJ2-1	TRBD1	.	TGCGCCAGCAGCGGGACAGGGGACTACAATGAGCAGTTCTTC	CASSGTGDYNEQFF
TRBV19	TRBJ1-5	.	.	TGTGCCAGTAGTATGACCGGACTTAGCAATCAGCCCCAGCATTTT	CASSMTGLSNQPQHF
TRBV27	TRBJ1-1	TRBD1	.	TGTGCCAGCAGTTCGATGACAGGGGGGTATACTGAAGCTTTCTTT	CASSSMTGGYTEAFF
TRBV4-1	TRBJ2-7	.	few	TGCGCCAGCAGCCAAAATCTGGAATCCTACGAGCAGTACTTC	CASSQNLESYEQYF
TRBV19	TRBJ1-1	TRBD1	.	TGTGCCAGTAGGGACAGGGGGAGCACTGAAGCTTTCTTT	CASRDRGSTEAFF
TRBV7-2	TRBJ2-1	.	once	TGTGCCAGCAGCTTAGAGGAGGGGGCGGGGGGCCCGGAGCAGTTCTTC	CASSLEEGAGGPEQFF
TRBV14	TRBJ2-2	TRBD1	.	TGTGCCAGCAGCCAATGGACAGGGCACACCGGGGAGCTGTTTTTT	CASSQWTGHTGELFF
TRBV4-3	TRBJ1-2	TRBD1	.	TGCGCCAGCAGCCAAGGGGGACAGACAAACTATGGCTACACCTTC	CASSQGGQTNYGYTF
TRBV2	TRBJ2-3	.	.	TGTGCCAGCAGTGATAGTGCGGGACTCGGAGATACGCAGTATTTT	CASSDSAGLGDTQYF
TRBV19	TRBJ2-7	.	.	TGTGCCAGTAGTATGTGGGGCGGCTCCTACGAGCAGTACTTC	CASSMWGGSYEQYF
TRBV9	TRBJ2-3	TRBD2	.	TGTGCCAGCAGCGCCCAGGTCGCCGGGACTAGATTCACAGATACGCAGTATTTT	CASSAQVAGTRFTDTQYF
TRBV27	TRBJ2-7	.	.	TGTGCCAGCAGTTTAGGGGGCAGCTACGAGCAGTACTTC	CASSLGGSYEQYF
TRBV7-8	TRBJ1-1	.	.	TGTGCCAGCAGCTTATTGGTACAGGGTTCCGAAGCTTTCTTT	CASSLLVQGSEAFF
TRBV27	TRBJ2-1	.	.	TGTGCCAGCAGTTTATCCCCGGTAGGGGGTCATCAGTTCTTC	CASSLSPVGGHQFF
TRBV5-1	TRBJ2-2	TRBD1	.	TGCGCCAGCAGCTTGACAGGGGGAAGAATAGATACCGGGGAGCTGTTTTTT	CASSLTGGRIDTGELFF
TRBV7-9	TRBJ2-1	.	.	TGTGCCAGCAGCTTAGACCCGGAGGGGCAGTTCTTC	CASSLDPEGQFF
TRBV19	TRBJ2-1	.	.	TGTGCCAGTAGTTGGGGGAATGAGCAGTTCTTC	CASSWGNEQFF
TRBV6-5	TRBJ2-7	.	.	TGTGCCAGCAGACGAGGGGAACTCCTCGAGCAGTACTTC	CASRRGELLEQYF
TRBV11-3	TRBJ2-1	.	.	TGTGCCAGCAGCTCCCACAGGGCGGGAGTCTTC	CASSSHRAGVF
TRBV4-1	TRBJ2-7	TRBD2	.	TGCGCCAGCAGCCAAGTCTCGGGACTAGCGGGGCTCTACGAGCAGTACTTC	CASSQVSGLAGLYEQYF
TRBV9	TRBJ1-5	.	.	TGTGCCAGCAGCGGGCAGGGGAGCAATCAGCCCCAGCATTTT	CASSGQGSNQPQHF
TRBV7-9	TRBJ2-3	TRBD1	.	TGTGCCAGCAGCTTAGGAGGGACAGGGCAGCGAGATACGCAGTATTTT	CASSLGGTGQRDTQYF
TRBV7-9	TRBJ1-1	.	.	TGTGCCAGCAGCCCCCCGGGAGGGAGGATGAACACTGAAGCTTTCTTT	CASSPPGGRMNTEAFF
TRBV1	TRBJ2-3	.	.	TGCACCAGCAGCAAGGAGGAGGGGGGGGATCTCTATACGCAGTATTTT	CTSSKEEGGDLYTQYF
TRBV13	TRBJ1-1	.	.	TGTGCCAGCAGCCAACACCTTGAAGCTTTCTTT	CASSQHLEAFF
TRBV11-3	TRBJ1-1	TRBD1	.	TGTGCCAGCAGCTCGTTACAGGGGGCGAACACTGAAGCTTTCTTT	CASSSLQGANTEAFF
TRBV30	TRBJ2-5	TRBD2	few	TGTGCCTGGAGGACCTGGGGCGGGGGAAAACAAGAGACCCAGTACTTC	CAWRTWGGGKQETQYF
TRBV7-8	TRBJ2-7	TRBD1	.	TGTGCCAGCAGCCAAGGCGGTAGGGAGACAGGGGGCTGGTACGAGCAGTACTTC	CASSQGGRETGGWYEQYF
TRBV11-1	TRBJ2-7	.	.	TGTGCCAGCAGCCCACTCCCCGCCGGCTCCTACGAGCAGTACTTC	CASSPLPAGSYEQYF
TRBV4-3	TRBJ2-1	TRBD1	.	TGCGCCAGCAGCTTAATGGACAGGGGGGAAAACAATGAGCAGTTCTTC	CASSLMDRGENNEQFF
TRBV5-6	TRBJ1-5	.	.	TGTGCCAGCAGCTTGGGGGTTTATAGCAATCAGCCCCAGCATTTT	CASSLGVYSNQPQHF
TRBV5-1	TRBJ2-7	TRBD1	.	TGCGCCAGCAATATCGAGCAGGCCACCGGGACAGGGGCATCCTACGAGCAGTACTTC	CASNIEQATGTGASYEQYF
TRBV7-2	TRBJ2-3	.	.	TGTGCCAGCAGCGAAGGGGATGCTAGCACAGATACGCAGTATTTT	CASSEGDASTDTQYF
TRBV7-2	TRBJ2-7	.	.	TGTGCCAGCAGCCGTAGCCGATTAGCGACAAACGAGCAGTACTTC	CASSRSRLATNEQYF
TRBV19	TRBJ2-7	.	.	TGTGCCAGTAGTCAGGCAATAGGGTCCGAGCAGTACTTC	CASSQAIGSEQYF
TRBV15	TRBJ1-1	.	.	TGTGCCACCAGCACAACGGCAGGGTTAAACACTGAAGCTTTCTTT	CATSTTAGLNTEAFF
TRBV9	TRBJ2-7	.	.	TGTGCCAGCAGCGTAGGATCCAGCCCTAGCTACGAGCAGTACTTC	CASSVGSSPSYEQYF
TRBV5-4	TRBJ1-4	.	.	TGTGCCAGCAGCCAATTTCAGGGTCCGGTTAATGAAAAACTGTTTTTT	CASSQFQGPVNEKLFF
TRBV27	TRBJ1-2	.	.	TGTGCCAGCGGATTCCAGGGAAGCTATGGCTACACCTTC	CASGFQGSYGYTF
TRBV7-9	TRBJ2-1	.	.	TGTGCCAGCAGCTTAGACGGCTACAATGAGCAGTTCTTC	CASSLDGYNEQFF